Following are 8 T cell receptor beta chains from one sample sequenced in a study of vaccination effects on CD4 cells after COVID-19. Their antigen targets remain unknown. The authors isolated CD4+ T cells after 10 days of culture. As their vaccination, participants received two doses of either BNT162b2 or mRNA-1273. This table comes from immunoSEQ multiplex PCR, and its TCRdb copy is limited to in-frame clones, with some not included. The sample includes tens of thousands of clones, approximately 81% seen only once; the top ten take 3.5% to 5%. This sample comprised CD4+ T cells from PBMCs cultured without peptide, obtained after COVID-19 vaccination. Source of these receptors: a human donor who received a COVID-19 vaccine.

Here the CDR3 DNA reads TGTGCCAGCAGCTTGTTTCTGGGACAGGGGAGCTACGAGCAGTACTTC. Amino acids: CASSLFLGQGSYEQYF. The chain couples TRBV7-9 to TRBJ2-7; 10 bases map to TRBD1. CDR1 is SEHNR, CDR2 FQNEAQ, per germline (reference sequence). Trimming at V came to 3 bases and at J to 3 bases, leaving 8 bases not matched to a gene. The CDR3 length is 16 residues.

The chain links TRBV12-3 or TRBV12-4 to TRBJ2-7, with 7 bases matching TRBD1. The CDR3 is 13 amino acids. Trimming cost V 8 bases and J 6 bases; bases outside gene matches: 10. Written as DNA, the CDR3 is TGTGCCAGCCAGGGACAGATGGCCTTCGAGCAGTACTTC. Translation gives CASQGQMAFEQYF.

The chain links TRBV3-1 (or the pseudogene TRBV3-2) to TRBJ2-3; perhaps TRBD1 as D (5 bases). The V end lost 7 bases, the J end lost 2 bases, and 10 bases lay between the germline ends. The V gene's germline CDR1 is LGHDT and CDR2 YNNKEL (reference sequence). The CDR3 covers 13 residues. The chain's CDR3 is CASKKGNTDTQYF. CDR3 DNA: TGTGCCAGCAAGAAGGGGAACACAGATACGCAGTATTTT.

The chain has TRBV11-2 and TRBJ2-5; 9 bases match TRBD2. The CDR3 runs to 15 residues. The germline CDR1 and CDR2 sequences are SGHAT and FQNNGV. Unmatched junction bases numbered 8, after V lost 5 bases and J lost 4 bases. Here the CDR3 DNA reads TGTGCCAGCAGCCTCCTAGCGGGGCTTCTAGAGACCCAGTACTTC. This sequence encodes CASSLLAGLLETQYF.

The table lists this clone with a few counts. The chain links TRBV7-9 to TRBJ1-1; 7 positions match TRBD1. Unmatched junction bases numbered 5, after V lost 5 bases and J lost 5 bases. The CDR3 sequence is 13 residues long. The germline V gene has CDR1 SEHNR and CDR2 FQNEAQ (reference sequence). CDR3 sequence: CASSETGQTEAFF. The CDR3 DNA sequence: TGTGCCAGCAGCGAGACGGGACAGACTGAAGCTTTCTTT.

The CDR3 is CASSQDRGQSQPQHF. The CDR3 DNA is TGTGCCAGCAGCCAAGACAGGGGGCAGAGTCAGCCCCAGCATTTT. The rearrangement uses TRBV3-1 (or the pseudogene TRBV3-2) and TRBJ1-5, with 8 bases lining up with TRBD1. Germline V gene sequence: CDR1 LGHDT, CDR2 YNNKEL (reference sequence). The CDR3 consists of 15 residues. J lost 6 bases, V lost 0 bases, and 4 bases had no gene match.

This chain links TRBV30 with TRBJ2-7; either TRBD1 or TRBD2 may fit D (5 bases each). The CDR3 consists of 12 residues. Trimming shortened V by 5 bases and J by 6 bases, and 14 bases separated the two germline ends. Germline lookup yields CDR1 GTSNPN and CDR2 SVGIG (reference sequence). CDR3 region: CAWANRDPEQYF. CDR3 bases: TGTGCCTGGGCCAACCGGGACCCCGAGCAGTACTTC.

This rearrangement joins TRBV6-1 to TRBJ2-3; weak D call: TRBD2 (6 bases). The CDR3 length is 12 residues. Looked up from germline, CDR1 is MNHNS and CDR2 is SASEGT. Deletions cut 2 bases from V and 7 bases from J, with 7 bases between. This CDR3 reads CASSERGYTQYF. The CDR3 nucleotides are TGTGCCAGCAGTGAACGGGGGTATACGCAGTATTTT.